This is a list of T cell receptor beta chains from one sample in a study of graft-versus-host responses after intestinal transplantation. TCRdb's copy holds only in-frame clones and misses some; the assay was immunoSEQ multiplex PCR. The repertoire holds about 40,000 clones, with around 90% as singletons. This specimen was PBMCs, taken approximately 320 days after intestinal transplant. Receptor source: a human patient who received an intestinal transplant, so some T cells may come from the graft donor. Both conserved end residues are part of each CDR3. A D gene is named only where the DNA matches it firmly. Not every row has a clone size; where given, it reads once, few, many or a size class.

-	TRBV30	-	TRBJ2-7	TGTGCCTGGAGTGTAATTGCAGGGAGCTACGAGCAGTACTTC	CAWSVIAGSYEQYF
-	TRBV6-1	-	TRBJ2-7	TGTGCCAGCAGTCCCGGGGCGCTCTCCTACGAGCAGTACTTC	CASSPGALSYEQYF
-	TRBV11-2	-	TRBJ2-7	TGCGCCAGCAGCCACTCCTACGAGCAGTACTTC	CASSHSYEQYF
TRBD1	TRBV12-5	-	TRBJ2-6	TGTGCTAGTGGCTTCGACAGGGCCCTCTCTGGGGCCAACGTCCTGACTTTC	CASGFDRALSGANVLTF
TRBD1	TRBV18	-	TRBJ1-5	TGTGCCAGCTCACGAGAAAGACAGGGAGATCAGCCCCAGCATTTT	CASSRERQGDQPQHF
-	TRBV5-1	-	TRBJ2-3	TGCGCCAGCAGTAGCGGCACAGATACGCAGTATTTT	CASSSGTDTQYF
TRBD2	TRBV29-1	-	TRBJ2-5	TGCAGCGTTGATTTAGCGGGGACCCTGCACCAAAACCAAGAGACCCAGTACTTC	CSVDLAGTLHQNQETQYF
TRBD1	TRBV30	-	TRBJ2-3	TGTGCCTGGAGTGTACGGGGACAGTCAGCAGATACGCAGTATTTT	CAWSVRGQSADTQYF
TRBD2	TRBV4-1	-	TRBJ2-2	TGCGCCAGCAGCCAAGTTTTGTCCAGCGGGAGAAGCGGGGAGCTGTTTTTT	CASSQVLSSGRSGELFF
-	TRBV28	-	TRBJ2-7	TGTGCCAGCAGTTCCATTCCGACCGACCGCTCCTACGAGCAGTACTTC	CASSSIPTDRSYEQYF
-	TRBV2	-	TRBJ2-5	TGTGCCGGGAGCAGCGTAGAGACCCAGTACTTC	CAGSSVETQYF
-	TRBV7-9	once	TRBJ1-2	TGTGCCAGCAGTCATGGGGACGGCCTCTATGGCTACACCTTC	CASSHGDGLYGYTF
TRBD2	TRBV5-5	-	TRBJ2-7	TGTGCCAGCAGCTTTAGCGGGAGAAGCCCCGAGCAGTACTTC	CASSFSGRSPEQYF
-	TRBV6-5	-	TRBJ2-7	TGTGCCAGCACCCGGGCCCACGAGCAGTACTTC	CASTRAHEQYF
-	TRBV6-1	-	TRBJ1-2	TGTGCCAGCAGGGGGGTCGGGTCTAACTATGGCTACACCTTC	CASRGVGSNYGYTF
-	TRBV18	few	TRBJ1-3	TGTGCCAGCTCGCAAGGTCACTCTGGAAACACCATATATTTT	CASSQGHSGNTIYF
-	TRBV27	-	TRBJ1-2	TGTGCCAGCAGTTTTACGGGAACCTATGGCTACACCTTC	CASSFTGTYGYTF
-	TRBV5-6	-	TRBJ1-3	TGTGCCAGCAGCTTGGACACTGGAAACACCATATATTTT	CASSLDTGNTIYF
-	TRBV6-1	-	TRBJ2-3	TGTGCCAGCAGTGAATTCCGGGGAGCAACGGGGGATACGCAGTATTTT	CASSEFRGATGDTQYF
-	TRBV5-1	-	TRBJ1-2	TGCGCCAGCAGCTATGGCTACACCTTC	CASSYGYTF
-	TRBV7-9	-	TRBJ1-1	TGTGCCAGCAGCTTCGAAGGGTACACTGAAGCTTTCTTT	CASSFEGYTEAFF
-	TRBV9	-	TRBJ2-5	TGTGCCAGCAGCCTCGGACTGATACAAGAGACCCAGTACTTC	CASSLGLIQETQYF